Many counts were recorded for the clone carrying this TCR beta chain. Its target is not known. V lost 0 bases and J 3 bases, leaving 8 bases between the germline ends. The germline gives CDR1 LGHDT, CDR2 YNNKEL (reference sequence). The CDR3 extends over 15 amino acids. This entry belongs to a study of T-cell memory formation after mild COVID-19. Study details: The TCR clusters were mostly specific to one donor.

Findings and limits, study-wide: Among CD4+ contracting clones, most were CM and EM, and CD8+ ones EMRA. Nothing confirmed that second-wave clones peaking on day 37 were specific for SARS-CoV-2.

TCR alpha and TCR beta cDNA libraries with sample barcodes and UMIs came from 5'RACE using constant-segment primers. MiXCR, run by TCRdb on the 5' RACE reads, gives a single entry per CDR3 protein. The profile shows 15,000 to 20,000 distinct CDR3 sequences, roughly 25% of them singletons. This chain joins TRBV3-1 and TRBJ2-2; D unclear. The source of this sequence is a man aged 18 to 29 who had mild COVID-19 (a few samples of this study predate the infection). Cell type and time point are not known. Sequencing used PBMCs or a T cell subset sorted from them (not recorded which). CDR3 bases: TGTGCCAGCAGCCAAGAAACCGGGTACACCGGGGAGCTGTTTTTT. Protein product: CASSQETGYTGELFF. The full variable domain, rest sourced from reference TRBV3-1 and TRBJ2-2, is DTAVSQTPKYLVTQMGNDKSIKCEQNLGHDTMYWYKQDSKKFLKIMFSYNNKELIINETVPNRFSPKSPDKAHLNLHINSLELGDSAVYFCASSQETGYTGELFFGEGSRLTVL.